These 8 T cell receptor beta chains originate from one sample sequenced in a study of blood T cells in healthy people across ages. A second 7 to 11 cycle PCR used barcoded and J-beta primers. Each CDR3 protein is one row after TCRdb ran MiXCR on the 5' RACE reads. This table holds approximately 960,000 distinct CDR3 sequences, 25% to 35% found once. The sample was also reused in another study, on T cells of mothers and their children.

The sequenced sample consisted of blood. The receptors were gathered from a woman between 40 and 55 years old in good health.

This clonotype appeared a few times. V is TRBV28 and J is TRBJ2-7; tentatively, D is TRBD2 (5 bases). The CDR3 covers 14 residues. Trimming stripped 5 bases from V and 3 bases from J, with 14 bases between. Per the germline V gene, CDR1 is MDHEN and CDR2 is SYDVKM. CDR3 bases: TGTGCCAGCAGTCCCCGGGGAAGCGGCTACGAGCAGTACTTC. Residues: CASSPRGSGYEQYF.

In this sample, this clonotype turned up a few times. V and J are TRBV20-1 and TRBJ1-5, with TRBD1 matching over 9 bases. The germline V gene encodes CDR1 DFQATT and CDR2 SNEGSKA (reference sequence). Germline trimming cut 3 bases from V and 3 bases from J; bases unmatched to any gene: 6. The CDR3 totals 15 residues. CDR3 region: CSASRGQGNNQPQHF. The DNA for the CDR3 is TGCAGTGCTAGTCGGGGACAGGGAAACAATCAGCCCCAGCATTTT.

In this sample, this clonotype turned up once. In nucleotides, the CDR3 is TGCGCCAGCAGCTCGAACAATCGGACAGGCTGGCAGGGTGAAGCTTTCTTT. Encoded protein: CASSSNNRTGWQGEAFF. V and J are TRBV5-1 and TRBJ1-1; 7 bases align to TRBD1. CDR3 size: 17 residues. Germline CDR1 and CDR2: SGHRS and YFSETQ. Trimming cost V 3 bases and J 7 bases; bases outside gene matches: 18.

A few counts support this clonotype. This chain joins TRBV20-1 and TRBJ1-1; D gene unclear. V shed 6 bases and J shed 3 bases, with 8 bases lying between them. Germline V CDR1 and CDR2: DFQATT, SNEGSKA (reference sequence). This CDR3 is 11 amino acids long. The CDR3 protein is CSAYRDTEAFF. For the CDR3, the DNA is TGCAGTGCCTACAGAGACACTGAAGCTTTCTTT.

The J gene is TRBJ2-5, the V gene TRBV5-1; 13 bases align to TRBD2. CDR1 SGHRS and CDR2 YFSETQ come from the germline V gene. CDR3 length: 14 amino acids. J gave up 12 bases and V 2 bases, and 7 bases lay outside the gene matches. In DNA, the CDR3 is TGCGCCAGCAGCTTCGGGGGACTAGCGGGACTTAAGTACTTC. Residues: CASSFGGLAGLKYF. Combining the CDR3 with reference TRBV5-1 and TRBJ2-5 gives the whole variable domain KAGVTQTPRYLIKTRGQQVTLSCSPISGHRSVSWYQQTPGQGLQFLFEYFSETQRNKGNFPGRFSGRQFSNSRSEMNVSTLELGDSALYLCASSFGGLAGLKYFGPGTRLLVL.

This clonotype occurred many times. CDR3 sequence (DNA): TGTGCCAGCAGCTTAGCCCCCAGGGCTTCCTATGGCTACACCTTC. Protein product: CASSLAPRASYGYTF. This chain connects TRBV7-2 to TRBJ1-2, with a tentative D call TRBD1 (5 bases). Germline V gives CDR1 SGHTA, CDR2 FQGNSA. This CDR3 has 15 residues. Trimming took off 0 bases at V and 4 bases at J, with 12 bases between the two ends.

The chain is built from TRBV7-3 and TRBJ2-5; 13 nucleotides line up with TRBD2. The trim removed 4 bases at V and 5 bases at J, leaving 7 bases unmatched. This CDR3 is built from 16 residues. Looked up from germline, CDR1 is SGHTA and CDR2 is FQGTGA. The CDR3 DNA reads TGTGCCAGCAGCTCCCGACTAGCGGGGGGTCCCGAGACCCAGTACTTC. Translated, it gives CASSSRLAGGPETQYF.

This clonotype showed up just a few times. The chain is built from TRBV12-3 or TRBV12-4 and TRBJ2-1, with 13 bases matching TRBD2. J gave up 8 bases and V 7 bases, and 5 bases lay outside the gene matches. The CDR3 is 14 residues long. This CDR3 is CASKTSGGTDEQFF. CDR3 bases: TGTGCCAGCAAGACTAGCGGGGGGACCGATGAGCAGTTCTTC.